These 11 T cell receptor beta chains share one sample of origin, sequenced in a study of CD8+ T cells in alopecia areata. The treatment is: oral pan-JAK inhibitor, 5-10 mg twice daily. Sequencing templates came from extracted RNA that was reverse transcribed into cDNA. The table came from immunoSEQ multiplex PCR; TCRdb's copy has only in-frame clones and leaves some out. The sample shows 150,000 to 200,000 clones, around 51% of them seen only once. The sequencing used CD8+ T cells sorted from blood, collected at approximately week 51, from a patient treated with tofacitinib. Source of these receptors: a human donor with alopecia areata.

The chain links TRBV15 to TRBJ2-3, with TRBD2 matching over 12 bases. V dropped 11 bases and J dropped 4; count of bases not matched to a gene: 16. Germline loops: CDR1 LNHNV, CDR2 YYDKDF (reference sequence). The CDR3 is 17 amino acids. The CDR3, as DNA: TGTGCCTCCTCCGGGACTAGCGGGTTTGGGGGCGCAGATACGCAGTATTTT. It translates to CASSGTSGFGGADTQYF.

This clone was counted a few times. This chain links TRBV23-1 with TRBJ1-2; D is ambiguous. TRBV23-1 carries the ORF label, with uncertain function. V gave up 6 bases and J gave up 6 bases, with 2 bases separating them. This CDR3 has 9 amino acids. CDR3 sequence (DNA): TGCGCCAGCAGAAATGGCTACACCTTC. It yields the protein CASRNGYTF.

The chain joins TRBV27 to TRBJ2-7, with 9 nucleotides matching TRBD1. The CDR3 is 13 residues long. Germline V CDR1 and CDR2: MNHEY, SMNVEV (reference sequence). After removal of 5 bases from V and 5 bases from J, the junction contained 4 bases not matched to a gene. CDR3 in DNA: TGTGCCAGCAGTAACCGGGACAGGGACGAGCAGTACTTC. Its protein is CASSNRDRDEQYF.

J is TRBJ2-6 and V is TRBV23-1; TRBD1 might be the D (6 bases). TRBV23-1 is flagged as an ORF with uncertain function. The CDR3 is 17 amino acids. V lost 2 bases, J lost 2 bases, and 13 bases lay in between. CDR3 sequence: CASSQPPPGAGANVLTF. As DNA, the CDR3 is TGCGCCAGCAGTCAACCCCCCCCAGGGGCTGGGGCCAACGTCCTGACTTTC.

The chain joins TRBV7-8 to TRBJ2-7, with D perhaps matching TRBD1 (5 bases). V lost 5 bases and J 2 bases, leaving 19 bases between the germline ends. Germline CDR1 SGHVS, CDR2 FQNEAQ. This CDR3 spans 16 amino acids. CDR3 nucleotides: TGTGCCAGCAGCCTAACCTTCGTGACAGAAACCTACGAGCAGTACTTC. Translated: CASSLTFVTETYEQYF.

This rearrangement joins TRBV27 to TRBJ2-1; D may match TRBD1 or TRBD2 (5 bases each). Trimming took off 5 bases at V and 1 base at J, with 15 bases between the two ends. The V gene's germline CDR1 is MNHEY and CDR2 SMNVEV (reference sequence). The CDR3 is made up of 16 amino acids. CDR3: CASSASQGESYNEQFF. The CDR3 DNA follows: TGTGCCAGCAGTGCAAGTCAGGGAGAATCCTACAATGAGCAGTTCTTC.

This clone was found once. The chain recombines TRBV18 with TRBJ1-1, with 8 bases identical to TRBD1. V trimming: 2 bases; J trimming: 1 base; junction bases outside the gene matches: 9. The CDR3 extends over 17 amino acids. Germline CDR1 and CDR2: KGHSH and LQKENI. The CDR3 nucleotides are TGTGCCAGCTCACCATTTGGACAGGGCTCCGAGAACACTGAAGCTTTCTTT. Protein: CASSPFGQGSENTEAFF. Combining the CDR3 with reference TRBV18 and TRBJ1-1 gives the whole variable domain NAGVMQNPRHLVRRRGQEARLRCSPMKGHSHVYWYRQLPEEGLKFMVYLQKENIIDESGMPKERFSAEFPKEGPSILRIQQVVRGDSAAYFCASSPFGQGSENTEAFFGQGTRLTVV.

The J gene is TRBJ1-2, the V gene TRBV6-5; D is uncertain. This CDR3 is built from 13 residues. Looked up from germline, CDR1 is MNHEY and CDR2 is SVGAGI. The germline V and J ends were trimmed by 0 bases and 5 bases, with 7 bases remaining between them. The CDR3 region has the DNA TGTGCCAGCAGTTACTCTTGGGGATATGGCTACACCTTC. Translated: CASSYSWGYGYTF.

The gene calls are TRBV29-1 and TRBJ2-3; 7 bases are shared with TRBD2. The CDR3 extends over 15 amino acids. The V gene end was trimmed by 4 bases and the J gene end by 3 bases; junction bases not matched to a gene: 10. From germline, CDR1 is SQVTM and CDR2 ANQGSEA. CDR3 in amino acids: CSVGLELALTDTQYF. The CDR3 coding sequence is TGCAGCGTTGGCCTGGAACTAGCGTTGACAGATACGCAGTATTTT.

This clone was picked up many times. V gene TRBV30 combines with J gene TRBJ2-1; TRBD2 matches at 12 bases. The CDR3 runs 14 residues. Looked up from germline, CDR1 is GTSNPN and CDR2 is SVGIG (reference sequence). The V gene end was trimmed by 5 bases and the J gene end by 7 bases; junction bases not matched to a gene: 6. In DNA form, the CDR3 reads TGTGCCTGGGATACTAGCGGGGGGTTTAATGAGCAGTTCTTC. The encoded protein is CAWDTSGGFNEQFF.

The sample holds many counts of this clone. The V and J genes are TRBV11-2 and TRBJ1-3; 7 nucleotides align to TRBD1. The trim removed 7 bases at V and 0 bases at J, leaving 9 bases unmatched. CDR3 size: 16 residues. Looked up from germline, CDR1 is SGHAT and CDR2 is FQNNGV. The CDR3 loop is CASKQGSFDSGNTIYF. The CDR3 bases are TGTGCCAGCAAACAGGGGTCCTTCGACTCTGGAAACACCATATATTTT.